This note documents a single T cell receptor beta chain sequence. These data belong to a study of Ad26.COV2.S vaccination and SARS-CoV-2 variants. The overall study: Participant was drawn from the COV1001 Ad26.COV2.S trial arm.

This CDR3 has 17 residues. Germline V gene lookup returns CDR1 SGHAT and CDR2 FQNNGV. The V end lost 6 bases, the J end lost 2 bases, and 22 bases lay between the germline ends. Clones were read by immunoSEQ multiplex PCR, and TCRdb kept only the in-frame ones, dropping some. The profile shows about 350,000 clones, 80% to 90% of them singletons. Sample treatment: over 15 received Ad26.COV2.S at low or high dose, single or two shots; 5 received placebo; per-sample allocation not given. Collection of the samples took place on day 63 after the first injection of vaccine or placebo. An adult of 18-55 years in Boston served as donor.

This receptor was taken from a person between 18 and 60 years old who received the Ad26.COV2.S COVID-19 vaccine or a placebo. The chain employs TRBV11-2 and TRBJ1-2; D is perhaps TRBD1 (6 bases). The material was peripheral blood, obtained in a trial of Ad26.COV2.S vaccine versus placebo. CDR3 DNA sequence: TGTGCCAGCAGGTTTTCGTCCAGGGGTGCGGGGAACTATGGCTACACCTTC. Translation: CASRFSSRGAGNYGYTF. Full variable domain (remainder filled in from reference TRBV11-2 and TRBJ1-2): EAGVAQSPRYKIIEKRQSVAFWCNPISGHATLYWYQQILGQGPKLLIQFQNNGVVDDSQLPKDRFSAERLKGVDSTLKIQPAKLEDSAVYLCASRFSSRGAGNYGYTFGSGTRLTVV.